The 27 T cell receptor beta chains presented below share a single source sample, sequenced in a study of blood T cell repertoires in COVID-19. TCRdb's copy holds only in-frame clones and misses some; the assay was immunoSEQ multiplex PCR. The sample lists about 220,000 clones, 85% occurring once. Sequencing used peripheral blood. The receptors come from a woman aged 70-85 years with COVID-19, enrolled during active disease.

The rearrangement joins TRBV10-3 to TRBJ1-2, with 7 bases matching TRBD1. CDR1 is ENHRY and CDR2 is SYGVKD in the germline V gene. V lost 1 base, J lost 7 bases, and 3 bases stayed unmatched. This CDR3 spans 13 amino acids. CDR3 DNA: TGTGCCATCAGTGAGTTCAGGGGGGCTGGCTACACCTTC. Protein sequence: CAISEFRGAGYTF.

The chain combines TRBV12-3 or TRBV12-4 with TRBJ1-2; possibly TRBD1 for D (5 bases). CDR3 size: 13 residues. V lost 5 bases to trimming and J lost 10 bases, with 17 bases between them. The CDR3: CASSTDKSANYTF. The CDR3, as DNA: TGTGCCAGCAGTACGGACAAGAGCGCAAACTACACCTTC.

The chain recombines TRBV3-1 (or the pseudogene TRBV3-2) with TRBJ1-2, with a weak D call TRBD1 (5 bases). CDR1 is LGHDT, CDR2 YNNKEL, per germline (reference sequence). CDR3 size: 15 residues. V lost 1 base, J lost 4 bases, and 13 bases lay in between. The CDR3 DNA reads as TGTGCCAGCAGCCAAGGTGGCAGGGAAGGCTATGGCTACACCTTC. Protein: CASSQGGREGYGYTF.

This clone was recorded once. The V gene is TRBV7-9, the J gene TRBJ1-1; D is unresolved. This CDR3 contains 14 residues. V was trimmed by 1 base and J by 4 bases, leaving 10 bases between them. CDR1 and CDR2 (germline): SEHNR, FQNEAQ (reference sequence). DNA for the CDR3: TGTGCCAGCAGCTTAGAGTACGGTCGCACTGAAGCTTTCTTT. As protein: CASSLEYGRTEAFF.

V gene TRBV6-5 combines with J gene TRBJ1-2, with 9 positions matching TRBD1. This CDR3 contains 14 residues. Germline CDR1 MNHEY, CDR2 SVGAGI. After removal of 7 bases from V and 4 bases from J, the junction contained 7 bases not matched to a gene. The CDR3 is CASTTGGLGYGYTF. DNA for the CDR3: TGTGCCAGCACCACAGGGGGCTTGGGCTATGGCTACACCTTC.

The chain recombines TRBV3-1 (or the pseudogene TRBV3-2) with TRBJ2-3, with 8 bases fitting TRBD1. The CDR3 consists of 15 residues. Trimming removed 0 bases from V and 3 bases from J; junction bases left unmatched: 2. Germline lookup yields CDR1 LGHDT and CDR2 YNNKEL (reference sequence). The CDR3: CASSQDGTGTDTQYF. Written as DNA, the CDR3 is TGTGCCAGCAGCCAAGACGGGACAGGAACAGATACGCAGTATTTT.

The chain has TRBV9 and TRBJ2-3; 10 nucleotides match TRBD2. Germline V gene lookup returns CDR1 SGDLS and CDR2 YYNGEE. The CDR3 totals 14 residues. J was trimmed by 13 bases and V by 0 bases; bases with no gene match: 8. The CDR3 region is CASSVGPSGGAEYF. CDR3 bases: TGTGCCAGCAGCGTAGGCCCCAGCGGGGGGGCCGAGTATTTT.

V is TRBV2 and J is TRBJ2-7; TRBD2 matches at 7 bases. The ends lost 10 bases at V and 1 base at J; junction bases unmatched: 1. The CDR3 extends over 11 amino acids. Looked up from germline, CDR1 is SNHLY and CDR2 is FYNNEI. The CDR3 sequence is CATGRSYEQYF. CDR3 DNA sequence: TGTGCCACCGGGAGGTCCTACGAGCAGTACTTC.

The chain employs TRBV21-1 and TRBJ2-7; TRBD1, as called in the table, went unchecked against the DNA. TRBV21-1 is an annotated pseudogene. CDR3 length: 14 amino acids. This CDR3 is CASSAQGKCCEQYF. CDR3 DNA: TGTGCCAGCAGCGCACAGGGGAAATGCTGCGAGCAGTACTTC.

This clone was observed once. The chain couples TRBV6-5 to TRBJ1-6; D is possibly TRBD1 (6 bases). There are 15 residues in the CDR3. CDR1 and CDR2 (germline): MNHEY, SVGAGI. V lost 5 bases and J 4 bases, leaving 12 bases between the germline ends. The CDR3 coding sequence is TGTGCCAGCAGTAATCACAGGGAGTATAATTCACCCCTCCACTTT. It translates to CASSNHREYNSPLHF.

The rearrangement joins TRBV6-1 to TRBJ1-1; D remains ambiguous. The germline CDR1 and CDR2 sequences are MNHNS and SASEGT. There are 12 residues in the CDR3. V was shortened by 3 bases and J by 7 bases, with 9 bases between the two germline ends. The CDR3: CASSDRVDEAFF. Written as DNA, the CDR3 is TGTGCCAGCAGTGATCGGGTAGATGAAGCTTTCTTT.

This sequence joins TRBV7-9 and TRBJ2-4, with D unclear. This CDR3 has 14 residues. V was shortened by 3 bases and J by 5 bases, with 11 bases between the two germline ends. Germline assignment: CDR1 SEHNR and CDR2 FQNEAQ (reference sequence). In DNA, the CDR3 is TGTGCCAGCAGCTTGATGGCAGGCGAAAACATTCAGTACTTC. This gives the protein CASSLMAGENIQYF.

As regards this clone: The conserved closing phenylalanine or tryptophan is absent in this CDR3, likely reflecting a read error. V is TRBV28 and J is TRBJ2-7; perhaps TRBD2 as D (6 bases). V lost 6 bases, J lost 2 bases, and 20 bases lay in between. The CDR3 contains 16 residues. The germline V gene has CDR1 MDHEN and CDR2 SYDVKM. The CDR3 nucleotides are TGTGCCAGCAGACCGTTAACGGGACGGGGGACCTACGAGCAGTACCTC. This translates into CASRPLTGRGTYEQYL.

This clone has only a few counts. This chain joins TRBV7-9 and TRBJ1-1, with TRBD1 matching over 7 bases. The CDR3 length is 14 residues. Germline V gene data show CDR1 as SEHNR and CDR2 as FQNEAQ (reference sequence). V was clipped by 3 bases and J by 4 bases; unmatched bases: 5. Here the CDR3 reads CASSFVTGSTEAFF. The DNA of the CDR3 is TGTGCCAGCAGCTTCGTGACAGGGAGCACTGAAGCTTTCTTT.

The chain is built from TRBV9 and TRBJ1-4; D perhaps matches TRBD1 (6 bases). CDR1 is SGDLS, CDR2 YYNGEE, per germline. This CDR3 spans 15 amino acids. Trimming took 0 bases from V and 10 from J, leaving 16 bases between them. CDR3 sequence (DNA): TGTGCCAGCAGCGTAGAGTCTGGGGGCGGTGGAAAACTGTTTTTT. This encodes CASSVESGGGGKLFF.

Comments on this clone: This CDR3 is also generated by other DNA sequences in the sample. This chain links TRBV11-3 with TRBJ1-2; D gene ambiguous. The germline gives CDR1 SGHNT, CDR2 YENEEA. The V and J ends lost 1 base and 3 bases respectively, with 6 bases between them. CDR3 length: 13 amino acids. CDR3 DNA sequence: TGTGCCAGCAGCTTAGGGGGAGACTATGGCTACACCTTC. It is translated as CASSLGGDYGYTF.

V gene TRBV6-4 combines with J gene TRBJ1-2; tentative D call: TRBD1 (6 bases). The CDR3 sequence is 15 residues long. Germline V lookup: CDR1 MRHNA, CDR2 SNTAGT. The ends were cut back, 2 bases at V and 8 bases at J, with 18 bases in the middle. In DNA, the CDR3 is TGTGCCAGCAGTGACCACCGGGGGGCCGGAAGGGGCTACACCTTC. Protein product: CASSDHRGAGRGYTF.

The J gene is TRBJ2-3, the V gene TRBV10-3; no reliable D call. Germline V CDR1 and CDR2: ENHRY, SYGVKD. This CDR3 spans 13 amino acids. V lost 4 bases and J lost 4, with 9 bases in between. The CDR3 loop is CAISVGSPDTQYF. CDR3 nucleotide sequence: TGTGCCATCAGTGTTGGCAGTCCAGATACGCAGTATTTT.

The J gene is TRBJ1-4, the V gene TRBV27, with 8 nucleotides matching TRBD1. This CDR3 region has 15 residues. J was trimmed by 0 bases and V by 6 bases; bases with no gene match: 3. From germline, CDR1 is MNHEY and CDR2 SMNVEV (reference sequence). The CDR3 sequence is CASSQQGATNEKLFF. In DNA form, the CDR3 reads TGTGCCAGCAGCCAACAGGGGGCAACTAATGAAAAACTGTTTTTT.

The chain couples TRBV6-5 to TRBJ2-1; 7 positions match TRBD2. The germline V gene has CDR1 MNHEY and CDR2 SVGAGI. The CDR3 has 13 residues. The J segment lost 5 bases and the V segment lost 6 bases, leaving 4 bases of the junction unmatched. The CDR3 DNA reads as TGTGCCAGCAGGAGAGGGAGGGACAATGAGCAGTTCTTC. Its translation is CASRRGRDNEQFF.

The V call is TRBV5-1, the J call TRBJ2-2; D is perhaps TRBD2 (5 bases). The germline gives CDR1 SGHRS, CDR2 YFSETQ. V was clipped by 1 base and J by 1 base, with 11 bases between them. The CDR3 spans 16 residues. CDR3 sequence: CASSLLSGVNTGELFF. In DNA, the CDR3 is TGCGCCAGCAGCTTGCTGAGCGGCGTGAACACCGGGGAGCTGTTTTTT.

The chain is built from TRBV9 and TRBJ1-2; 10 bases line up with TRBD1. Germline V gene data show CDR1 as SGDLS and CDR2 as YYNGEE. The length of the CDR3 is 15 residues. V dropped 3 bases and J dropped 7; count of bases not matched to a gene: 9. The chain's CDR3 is CASSATGQGLGGYTF. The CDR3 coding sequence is TGTGCCAGCAGCGCGACGGGACAGGGGCTTGGTGGCTACACCTTC. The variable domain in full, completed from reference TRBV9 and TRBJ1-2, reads DSGVTQTPKHLITATGQRVTLRCSPRSGDLSVYWYQQSLDQGLQFLIQYYNGEERAKGNILERFSAQQFPDLHSELNLSSLELGDSALYFCASSATGQGLGGYTFGSGTRLTVV.

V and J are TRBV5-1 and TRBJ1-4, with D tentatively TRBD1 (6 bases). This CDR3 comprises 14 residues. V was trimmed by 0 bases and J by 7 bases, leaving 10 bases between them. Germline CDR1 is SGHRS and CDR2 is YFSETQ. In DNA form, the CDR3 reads TGCGCCAGCAGCTTGGACAGGGAAGGTGAAAAACTGTTTTTT. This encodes CASSLDREGEKLFF.

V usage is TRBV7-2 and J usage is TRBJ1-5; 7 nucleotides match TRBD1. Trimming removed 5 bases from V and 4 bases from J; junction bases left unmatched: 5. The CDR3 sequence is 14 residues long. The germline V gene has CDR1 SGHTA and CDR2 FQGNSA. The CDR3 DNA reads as TGTGCCAGCAGCGCGAGGACAGGAAATCAGCCCCAGCATTTT. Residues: CASSARTGNQPQHF.

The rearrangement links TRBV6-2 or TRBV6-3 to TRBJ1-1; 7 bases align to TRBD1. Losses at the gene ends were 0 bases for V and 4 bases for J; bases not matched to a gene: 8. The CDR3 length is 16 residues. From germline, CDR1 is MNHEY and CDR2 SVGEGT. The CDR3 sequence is CASSYSLGQVLTEAFF. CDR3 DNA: TGTGCCAGCAGTTACTCGCTCGGACAGGTTCTCACTGAAGCTTTCTTT.

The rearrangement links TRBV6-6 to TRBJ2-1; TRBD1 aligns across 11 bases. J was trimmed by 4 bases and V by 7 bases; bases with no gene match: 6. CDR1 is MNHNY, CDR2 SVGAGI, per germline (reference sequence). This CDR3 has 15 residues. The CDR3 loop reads CASNTGTGGYNEQFF. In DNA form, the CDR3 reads TGTGCCAGCAACACCGGGACAGGGGGATACAATGAGCAGTTCTTC.

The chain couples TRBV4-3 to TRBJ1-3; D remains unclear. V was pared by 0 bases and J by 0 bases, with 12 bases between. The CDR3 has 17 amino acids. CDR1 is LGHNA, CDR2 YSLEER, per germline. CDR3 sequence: CASSQELGGSSGNTIYF. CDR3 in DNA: TGCGCCAGCAGCCAAGAGCTCGGTGGGAGCTCTGGAAACACCATATATTTT.